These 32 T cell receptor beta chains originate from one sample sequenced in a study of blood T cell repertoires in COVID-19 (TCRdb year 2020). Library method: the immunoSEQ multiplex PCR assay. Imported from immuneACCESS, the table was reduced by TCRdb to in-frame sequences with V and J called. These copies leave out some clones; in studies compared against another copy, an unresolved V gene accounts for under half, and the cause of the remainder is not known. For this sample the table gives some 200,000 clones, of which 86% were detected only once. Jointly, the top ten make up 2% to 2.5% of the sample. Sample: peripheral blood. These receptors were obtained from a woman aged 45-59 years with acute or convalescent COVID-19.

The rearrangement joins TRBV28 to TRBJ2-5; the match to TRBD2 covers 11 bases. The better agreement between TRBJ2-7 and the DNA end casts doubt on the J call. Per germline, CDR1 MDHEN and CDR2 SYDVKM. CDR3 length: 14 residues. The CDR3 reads CASRGLAAAYEQYF. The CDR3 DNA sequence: TGTGCCAGCAGGGGACTAGCGGCCGCCTACGAGCAGTACTTC.

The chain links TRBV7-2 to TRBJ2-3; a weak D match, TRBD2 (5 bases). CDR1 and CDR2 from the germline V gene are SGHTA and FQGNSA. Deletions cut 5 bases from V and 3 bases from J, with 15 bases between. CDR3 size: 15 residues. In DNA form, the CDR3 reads TGTGCCAGCAGCCCCCGTGGGCGGAGGACAGATACGCAGTATTTT. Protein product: CASSPRGRRTDTQYF.

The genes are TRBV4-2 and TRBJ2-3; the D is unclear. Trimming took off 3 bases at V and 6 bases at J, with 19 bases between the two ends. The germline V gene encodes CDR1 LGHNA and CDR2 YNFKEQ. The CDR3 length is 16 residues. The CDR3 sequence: CASSQGRATIPDTQYF. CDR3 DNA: TGTGCCAGCAGCCAGGGCCGAGCTACGATTCCGGATACGCAGTATTTT.

The CDR3, as DNA: TGTGCCAGCAGCGAGACAGGGGATCAGCCCCAGCATTTT. It codes for CASSETGDQPQHF. The chain joins TRBV9 to TRBJ1-5; 8 bases are a match to TRBD1. This CDR3 is 13 amino acids long. Germline CDR1 and CDR2: SGDLS and YYNGEE. V was clipped by 3 bases and J by 5 bases; unmatched bases: 1.

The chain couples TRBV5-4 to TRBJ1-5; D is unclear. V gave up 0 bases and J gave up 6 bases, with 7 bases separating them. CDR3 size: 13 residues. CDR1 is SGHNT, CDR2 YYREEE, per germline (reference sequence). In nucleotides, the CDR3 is TGTGCCAGCAGCTTGGCGGGTGGTCAGCCCCAGCATTTT. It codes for CASSLAGGQPQHF. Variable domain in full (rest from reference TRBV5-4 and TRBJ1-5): ETGVTQSPTHLIKTRGQQVTLRCSSQSGHNTVSWYQQALGQGPQFIFQYYREEENGRGNFPPRFSGLQFPNYSSELNVNALELDDSALYLCASSLAGGQPQHFGDGTRLSIL.

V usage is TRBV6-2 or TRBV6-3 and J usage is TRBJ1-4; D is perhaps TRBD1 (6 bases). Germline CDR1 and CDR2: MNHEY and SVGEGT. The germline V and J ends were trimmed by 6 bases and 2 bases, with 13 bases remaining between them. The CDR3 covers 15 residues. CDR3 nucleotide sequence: TGTGCCAGCAGCTTTGTGGGGGCTACTAATGAAAAACTGTTTTTT. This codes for CASSFVGATNEKLFF.

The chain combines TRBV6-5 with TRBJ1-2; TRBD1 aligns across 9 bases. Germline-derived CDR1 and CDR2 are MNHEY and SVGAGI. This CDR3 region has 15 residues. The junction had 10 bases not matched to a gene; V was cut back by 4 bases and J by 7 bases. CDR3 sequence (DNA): TGTGCCAGCAGTTCGACAGGGGGGCTTACGGGTGGCTACACCTTC. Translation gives CASSSTGGLTGGYTF.

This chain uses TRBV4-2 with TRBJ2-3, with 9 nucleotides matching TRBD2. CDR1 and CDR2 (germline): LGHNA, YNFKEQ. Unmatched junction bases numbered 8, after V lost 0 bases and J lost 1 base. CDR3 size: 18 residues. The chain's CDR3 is CASSQDWTRLAGTDTQYF. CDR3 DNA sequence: TGTGCCAGCAGCCAAGATTGGACTAGACTAGCGGGCACAGATACGCAGTATTTT.

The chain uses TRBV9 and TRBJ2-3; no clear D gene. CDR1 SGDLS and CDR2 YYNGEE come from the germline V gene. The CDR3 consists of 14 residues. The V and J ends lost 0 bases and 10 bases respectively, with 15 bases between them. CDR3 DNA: TGTGCCAGCAGCGTAGCTACCCGTTACGATGCGCAGTATTTT. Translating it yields CASSVATRYDAQYF.

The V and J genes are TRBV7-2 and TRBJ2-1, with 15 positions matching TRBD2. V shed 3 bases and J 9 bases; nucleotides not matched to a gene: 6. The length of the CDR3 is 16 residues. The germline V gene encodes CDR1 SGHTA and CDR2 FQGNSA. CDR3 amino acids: CASSFVEGLAGGEQFF. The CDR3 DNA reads TGTGCCAGCAGCTTCGTTGAGGGACTAGCGGGAGGTGAGCAGTTCTTC.

CDR3 coding DNA: TGTGCCAGCAGTTACACAACCGGGACTAGCGGGCTGGTAGAGACCCAGTACTTC. Encoded protein: CASSYTTGTSGLVETQYF. The V and J genes are TRBV6-2 or TRBV6-3 and TRBJ2-5; TRBD2 matches 12 bases. Looked up from germline, CDR1 is MNHEY and CDR2 is SVGEGT. The CDR3 runs to 18 residues. V was pared by 2 bases and J by 4 bases, with 11 bases of the junction left unmatched.

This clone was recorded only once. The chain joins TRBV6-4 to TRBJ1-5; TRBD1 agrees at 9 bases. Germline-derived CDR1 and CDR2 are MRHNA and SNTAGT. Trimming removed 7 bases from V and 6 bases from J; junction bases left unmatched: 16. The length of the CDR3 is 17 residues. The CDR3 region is CASTSHPHTGGVQPQHF. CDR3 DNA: TGTGCCAGCACCTCTCACCCCCACACAGGGGGCGTTCAGCCCCAGCATTTT.

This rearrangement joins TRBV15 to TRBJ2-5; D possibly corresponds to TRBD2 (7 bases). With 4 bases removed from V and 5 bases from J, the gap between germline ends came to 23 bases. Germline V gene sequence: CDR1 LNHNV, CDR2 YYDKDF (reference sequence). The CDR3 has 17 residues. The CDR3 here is CATSNPTLSGGRETQYF. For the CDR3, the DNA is TGTGCCACCAGCAACCCCACCTTATCGGGGGGCCGGGAGACCCAGTACTTC.

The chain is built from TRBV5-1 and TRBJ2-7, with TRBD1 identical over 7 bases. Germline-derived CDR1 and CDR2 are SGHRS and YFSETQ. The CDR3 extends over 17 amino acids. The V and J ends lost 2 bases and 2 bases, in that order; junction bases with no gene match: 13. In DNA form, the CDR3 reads TGCGCCAGCAGCTTCGTGGACCGACAGGGATCGCCCTACGAGCAGTACTTC. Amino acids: CASSFVDRQGSPYEQYF.

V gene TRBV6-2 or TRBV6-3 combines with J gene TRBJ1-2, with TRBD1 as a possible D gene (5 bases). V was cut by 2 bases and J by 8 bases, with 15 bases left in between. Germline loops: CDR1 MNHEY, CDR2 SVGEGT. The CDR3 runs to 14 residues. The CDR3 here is CASSYGSGYYGYTF. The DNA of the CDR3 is TGTGCCAGCAGTTACGGTTCAGGGTATTACGGCTACACCTTC.

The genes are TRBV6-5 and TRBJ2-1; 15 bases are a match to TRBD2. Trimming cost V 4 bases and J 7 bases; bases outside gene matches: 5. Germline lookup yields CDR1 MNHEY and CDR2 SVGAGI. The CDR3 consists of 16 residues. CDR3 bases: TGTGCCAGCAGTTGGGCAGGGACTAGCGGGAGGAATGAGCAGTTCTTC. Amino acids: CASSWAGTSGRNEQFF.

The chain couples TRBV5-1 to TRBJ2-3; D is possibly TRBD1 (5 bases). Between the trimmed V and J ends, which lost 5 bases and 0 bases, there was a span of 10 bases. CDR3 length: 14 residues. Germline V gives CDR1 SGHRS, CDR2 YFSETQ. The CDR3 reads CASRTGPSTDTQYF. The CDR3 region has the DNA TGCGCCAGCAGAACAGGACCTAGCACAGATACGCAGTATTTT.

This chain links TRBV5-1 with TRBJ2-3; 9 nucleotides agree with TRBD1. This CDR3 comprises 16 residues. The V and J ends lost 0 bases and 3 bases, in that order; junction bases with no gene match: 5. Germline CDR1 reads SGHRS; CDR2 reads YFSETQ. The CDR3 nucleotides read TGCGCCAGCAGCTTGGCTAGGGACAGGGATACAGATACGCAGTATTTT. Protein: CASSLARDRDTDTQYF.

The CDR3 coding sequence is TGTGCCAGCAGTCGCGCGTCTGGGCAGTTCTTC. Protein product: CASSRASGQFF. The V and J genes are TRBV6-2 or TRBV6-3 and TRBJ2-1; D is unresolved. CDR1 MNHEY and CDR2 SVGEGT come from the germline V gene. The ends were cut back, 5 bases at V and 12 bases at J, with 11 bases in the middle. This CDR3 comprises 11 residues.

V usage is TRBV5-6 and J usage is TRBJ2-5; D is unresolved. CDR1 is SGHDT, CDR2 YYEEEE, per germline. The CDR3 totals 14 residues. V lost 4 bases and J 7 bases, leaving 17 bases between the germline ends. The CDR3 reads CASSTRTPPGTQYF. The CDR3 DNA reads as TGTGCCAGCAGCACAAGAACGCCTCCGGGGACCCAGTACTTC.

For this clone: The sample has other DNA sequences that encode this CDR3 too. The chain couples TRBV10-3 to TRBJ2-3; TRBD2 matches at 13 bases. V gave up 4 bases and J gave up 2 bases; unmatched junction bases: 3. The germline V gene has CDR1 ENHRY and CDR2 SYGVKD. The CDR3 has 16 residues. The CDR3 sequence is CAISGLAGGSTDTQYF. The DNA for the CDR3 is TGTGCCATCAGTGGACTAGCGGGAGGTTCCACAGATACGCAGTATTTT.

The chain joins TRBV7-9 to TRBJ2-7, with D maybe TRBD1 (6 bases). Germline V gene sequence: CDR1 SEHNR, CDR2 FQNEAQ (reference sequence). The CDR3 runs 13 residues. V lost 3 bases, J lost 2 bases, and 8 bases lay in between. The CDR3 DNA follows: TGTGCCAGCAGCTTGGACAGAACCTACGAGCAGTACTTC. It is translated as CASSLDRTYEQYF.

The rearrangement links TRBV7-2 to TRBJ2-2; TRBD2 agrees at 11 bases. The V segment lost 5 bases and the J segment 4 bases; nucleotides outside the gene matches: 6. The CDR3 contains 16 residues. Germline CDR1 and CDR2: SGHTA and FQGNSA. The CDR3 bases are TGTGCCAGCAGCAGACTAGCGGGGACTATCACCGGGGAGCTGTTTTTT. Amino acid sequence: CASSRLAGTITGELFF.

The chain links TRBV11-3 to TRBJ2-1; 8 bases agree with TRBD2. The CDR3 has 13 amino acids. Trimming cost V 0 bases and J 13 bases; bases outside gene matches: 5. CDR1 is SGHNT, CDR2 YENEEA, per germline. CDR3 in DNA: TGTGCCAGCAGCTTAGACGGGGCGGGGGGCCAGTTCTTC. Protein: CASSLDGAGGQFF.

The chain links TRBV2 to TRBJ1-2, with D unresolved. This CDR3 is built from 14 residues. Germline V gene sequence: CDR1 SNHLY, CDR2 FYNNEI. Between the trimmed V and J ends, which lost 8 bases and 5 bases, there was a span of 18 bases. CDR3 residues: CASSLGVGNYGYTF. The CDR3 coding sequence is TGTGCCAGCTCCCTCGGGGTGGGGAATTATGGCTACACCTTC.

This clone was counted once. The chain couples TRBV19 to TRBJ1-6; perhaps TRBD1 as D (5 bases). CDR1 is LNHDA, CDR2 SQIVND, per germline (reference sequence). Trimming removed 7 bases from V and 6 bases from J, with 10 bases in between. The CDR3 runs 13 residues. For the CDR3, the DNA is TGTGCCAGTAAAGGACAATTTAATTCACCCCTCCACTTT. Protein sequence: CASKGQFNSPLHF.

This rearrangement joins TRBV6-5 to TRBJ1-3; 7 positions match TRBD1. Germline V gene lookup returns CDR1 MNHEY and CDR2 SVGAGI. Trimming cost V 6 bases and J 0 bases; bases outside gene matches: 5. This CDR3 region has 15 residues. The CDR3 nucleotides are TGTGCCAGCAGCCCAGGACAGGACTCTGGAAACACCATATATTTT. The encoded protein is CASSPGQDSGNTIYF.

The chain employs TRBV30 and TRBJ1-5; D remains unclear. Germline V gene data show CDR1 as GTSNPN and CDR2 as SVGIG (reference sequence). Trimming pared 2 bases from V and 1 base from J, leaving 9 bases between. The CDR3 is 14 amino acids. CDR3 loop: CAWSLDTSNQPQHF. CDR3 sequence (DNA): TGTGCCTGGAGTTTAGATACCAGCAATCAGCCCCAGCATTTT.

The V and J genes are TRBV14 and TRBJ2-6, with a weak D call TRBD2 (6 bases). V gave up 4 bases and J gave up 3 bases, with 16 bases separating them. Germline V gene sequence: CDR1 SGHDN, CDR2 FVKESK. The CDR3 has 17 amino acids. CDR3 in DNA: TGTGCCAGCAGCCTCCTCACGGGGGAAGGTGGGGCCAACGTCCTGACTTTC. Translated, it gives CASSLLTGEGGANVLTF.

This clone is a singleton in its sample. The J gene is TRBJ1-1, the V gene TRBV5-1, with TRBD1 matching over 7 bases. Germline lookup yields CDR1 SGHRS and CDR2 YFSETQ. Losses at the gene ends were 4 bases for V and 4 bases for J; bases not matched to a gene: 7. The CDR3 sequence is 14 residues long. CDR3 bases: TGCGCCAGCAGCCCTCCGGAGGGGGCCACTGAAGCTTTCTTT. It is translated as CASSPPEGATEAFF.

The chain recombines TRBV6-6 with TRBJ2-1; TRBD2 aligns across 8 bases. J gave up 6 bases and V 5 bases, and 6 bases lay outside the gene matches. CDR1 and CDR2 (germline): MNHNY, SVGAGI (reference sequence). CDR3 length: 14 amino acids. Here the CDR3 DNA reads TGTGCCAGCAGTCCTATAGCGGGACTCAATGAGCAGTTCTTC. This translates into CASSPIAGLNEQFF.

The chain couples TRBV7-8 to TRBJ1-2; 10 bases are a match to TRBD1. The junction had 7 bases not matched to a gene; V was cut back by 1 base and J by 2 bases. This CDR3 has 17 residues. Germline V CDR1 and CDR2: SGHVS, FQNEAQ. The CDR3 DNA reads TGTGCCAGCAGCTTAGTAGGGACAGGGGTCTTAAACTATGGCTACACCTTC. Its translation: CASSLVGTGVLNYGYTF. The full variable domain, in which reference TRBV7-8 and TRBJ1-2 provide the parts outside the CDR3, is GAGVSQSPRYKVAKRGQDVALRCDPISGHVSLFWYQQALGQGPEFLTYFQNEAQLDKSGLPSDRFFAERPEGSVSTLKIQRTQQEDSAVYLCASSLVGTGVLNYGYTFGSGTRLTVV.